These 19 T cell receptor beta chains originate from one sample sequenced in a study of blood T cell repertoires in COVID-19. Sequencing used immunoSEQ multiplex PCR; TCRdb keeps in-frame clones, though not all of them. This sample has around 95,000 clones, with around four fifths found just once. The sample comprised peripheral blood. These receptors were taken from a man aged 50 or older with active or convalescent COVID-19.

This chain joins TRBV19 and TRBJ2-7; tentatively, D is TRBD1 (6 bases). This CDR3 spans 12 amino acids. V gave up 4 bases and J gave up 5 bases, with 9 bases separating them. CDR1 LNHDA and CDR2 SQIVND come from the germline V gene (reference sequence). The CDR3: CASSTYRDEQYF. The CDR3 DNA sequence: TGTGCCAGTAGTACATACAGGGACGAGCAGTACTTC.

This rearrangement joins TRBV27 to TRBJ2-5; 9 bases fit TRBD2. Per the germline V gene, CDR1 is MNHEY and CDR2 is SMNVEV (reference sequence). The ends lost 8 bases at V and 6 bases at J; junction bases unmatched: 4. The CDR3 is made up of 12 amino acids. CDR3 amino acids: CASGGGAKTQYF. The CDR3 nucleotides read TGTGCCAGCGGCGGGGGGGCGAAGACCCAGTACTTC.

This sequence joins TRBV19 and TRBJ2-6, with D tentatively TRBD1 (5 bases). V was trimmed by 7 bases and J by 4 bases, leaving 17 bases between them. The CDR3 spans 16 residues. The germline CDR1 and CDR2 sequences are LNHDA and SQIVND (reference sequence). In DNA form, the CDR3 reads TGTGCCAGTACCTTACTCAGACCAGGGGGGGCCAACGTCCTGACTTTC. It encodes CASTLLRPGGANVLTF.

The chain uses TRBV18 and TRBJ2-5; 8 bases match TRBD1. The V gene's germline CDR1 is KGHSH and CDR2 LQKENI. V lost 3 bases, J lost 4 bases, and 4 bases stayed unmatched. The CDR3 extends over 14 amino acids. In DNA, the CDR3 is TGTGCCAGCTCACCCGAGACAGGGGTAGAGACCCAGTACTTC. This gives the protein CASSPETGVETQYF.

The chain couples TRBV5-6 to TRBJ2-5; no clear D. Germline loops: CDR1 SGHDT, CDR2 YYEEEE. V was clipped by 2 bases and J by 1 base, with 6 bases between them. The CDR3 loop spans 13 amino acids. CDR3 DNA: TGTGCCAGCAGCTTCCTCGGCCAAGAGACCCAGTACTTC. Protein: CASSFLGQETQYF.

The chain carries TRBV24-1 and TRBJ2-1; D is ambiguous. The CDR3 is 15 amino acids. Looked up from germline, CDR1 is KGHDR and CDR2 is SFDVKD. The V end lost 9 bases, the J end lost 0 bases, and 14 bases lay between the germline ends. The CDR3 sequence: CATQARFGSYNEQFF. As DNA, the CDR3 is TGTGCCACCCAGGCCCGGTTTGGCTCCTACAATGAGCAGTTCTTC.

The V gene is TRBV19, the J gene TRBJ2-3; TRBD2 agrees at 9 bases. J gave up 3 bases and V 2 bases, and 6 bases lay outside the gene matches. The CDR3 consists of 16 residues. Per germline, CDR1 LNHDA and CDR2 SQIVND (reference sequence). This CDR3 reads CASSIPSGTGTDTQYF. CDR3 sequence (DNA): TGTGCCAGTAGTATACCTAGCGGGACTGGGACAGATACGCAGTATTTT.

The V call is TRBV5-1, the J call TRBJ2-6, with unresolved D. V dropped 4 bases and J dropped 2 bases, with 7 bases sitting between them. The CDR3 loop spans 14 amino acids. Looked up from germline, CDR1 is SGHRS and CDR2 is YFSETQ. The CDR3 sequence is CASSEETGANVLTF. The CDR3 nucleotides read TGCGCCAGCAGCGAGGAGACTGGGGCCAACGTCCTGACTTTC. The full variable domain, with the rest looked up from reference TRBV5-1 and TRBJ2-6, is KAGVTQTPRYLIKTRGQQVTLSCSPISGHRSVSWYQQTPGQGLQFLFEYFSETQRNKGNFPGRFSGRQFSNSRSEMNVSTLELGDSALYLCASSEETGANVLTFGAGSRLTVL.

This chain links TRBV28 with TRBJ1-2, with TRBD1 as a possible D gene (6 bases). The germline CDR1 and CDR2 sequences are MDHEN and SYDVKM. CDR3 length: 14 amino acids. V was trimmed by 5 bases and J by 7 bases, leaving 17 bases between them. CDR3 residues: CASSPEGGFSGYTF. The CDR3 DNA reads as TGTGCCAGCAGTCCGGAGGGGGGGTTTAGTGGCTACACCTTC.

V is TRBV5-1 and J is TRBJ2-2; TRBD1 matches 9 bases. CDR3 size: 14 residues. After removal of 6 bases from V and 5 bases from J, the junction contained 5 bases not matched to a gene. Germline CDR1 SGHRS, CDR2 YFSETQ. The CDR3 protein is CASTGTGQTGELFF. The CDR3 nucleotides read TGCGCCAGCACCGGGACAGGGCAGACCGGGGAGCTGTTTTTT.

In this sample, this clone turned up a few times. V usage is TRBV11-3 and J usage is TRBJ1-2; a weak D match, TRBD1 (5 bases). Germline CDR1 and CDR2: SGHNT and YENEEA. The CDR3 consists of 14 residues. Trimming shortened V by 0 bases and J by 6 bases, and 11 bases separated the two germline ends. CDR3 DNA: TGTGCCAGCAGCTTAGATGGGGGAGGAAATGGCTACACCTTC. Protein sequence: CASSLDGGGNGYTF.

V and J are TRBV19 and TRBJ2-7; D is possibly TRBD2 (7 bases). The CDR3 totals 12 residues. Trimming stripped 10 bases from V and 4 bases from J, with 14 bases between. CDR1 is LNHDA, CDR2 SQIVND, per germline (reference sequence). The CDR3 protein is CATGEGEYEQYF. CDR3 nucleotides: TGTGCCACGGGGGAGGGGGAATACGAGCAGTACTTC.

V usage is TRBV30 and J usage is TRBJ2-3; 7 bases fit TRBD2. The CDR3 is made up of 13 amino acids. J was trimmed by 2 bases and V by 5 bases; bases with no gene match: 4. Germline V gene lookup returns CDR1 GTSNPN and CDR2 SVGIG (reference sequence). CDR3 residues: CAWGAGITDTQYF. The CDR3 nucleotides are TGTGCCTGGGGAGCGGGAATCACAGATACGCAGTATTTT.

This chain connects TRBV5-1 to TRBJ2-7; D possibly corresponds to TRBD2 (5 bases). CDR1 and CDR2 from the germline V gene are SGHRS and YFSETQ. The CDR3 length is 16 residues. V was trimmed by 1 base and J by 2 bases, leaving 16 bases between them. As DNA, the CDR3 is TGCGCCAGCAGCTTGAGTTTAGGCTCGGGAACCTACGAGCAGTACTTC. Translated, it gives CASSLSLGSGTYEQYF.

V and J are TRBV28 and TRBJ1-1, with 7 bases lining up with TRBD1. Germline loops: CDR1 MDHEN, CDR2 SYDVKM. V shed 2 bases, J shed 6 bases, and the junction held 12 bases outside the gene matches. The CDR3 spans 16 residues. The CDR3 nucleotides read TGTGCCAGCAGTTTAACCGGGACAGTCCAGGGGTCTGAAGCTTTCTTT. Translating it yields CASSLTGTVQGSEAFF. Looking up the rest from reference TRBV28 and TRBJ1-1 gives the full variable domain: DVKVTQSSRYLVKRTGEKVFLECVQDMDHENMFWYRQDPGLGLRLIYFSYDVKMKEKGDIPEGYSVSREKKERFSLILESASTNQTSMYLCASSLTGTVQGSEAFFGQGTRLTVV.

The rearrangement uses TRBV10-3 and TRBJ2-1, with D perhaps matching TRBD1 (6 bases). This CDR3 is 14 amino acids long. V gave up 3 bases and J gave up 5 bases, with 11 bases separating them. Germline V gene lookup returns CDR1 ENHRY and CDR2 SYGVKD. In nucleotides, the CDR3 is TGTGCCATCAGTGAACCGGGACACCACAATGAGCAGTTCTTC. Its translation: CAISEPGHHNEQFF.

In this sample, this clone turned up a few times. The CDR3 coding sequence is TGTGCCACCAGTGATGGAGTCGCAACTAATGAAAAACTGTTTTTT. As protein: CATSDGVATNEKLFF. The V and J genes are TRBV24-1 and TRBJ1-4, with D unresolved. Germline lookup yields CDR1 KGHDR and CDR2 SFDVKD. The CDR3 is 15 amino acids. Trimming shortened V by 3 bases and J by 0 bases, and 7 bases separated the two germline ends.

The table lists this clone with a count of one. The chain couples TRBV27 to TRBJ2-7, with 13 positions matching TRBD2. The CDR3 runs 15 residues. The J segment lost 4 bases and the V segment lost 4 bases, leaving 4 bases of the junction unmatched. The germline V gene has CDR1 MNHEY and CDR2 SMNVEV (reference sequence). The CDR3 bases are TGTGCCAGCAGTTCACTAGCGGGAGGGCGTTACGAGCAGTACTTC. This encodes CASSSLAGGRYEQYF.

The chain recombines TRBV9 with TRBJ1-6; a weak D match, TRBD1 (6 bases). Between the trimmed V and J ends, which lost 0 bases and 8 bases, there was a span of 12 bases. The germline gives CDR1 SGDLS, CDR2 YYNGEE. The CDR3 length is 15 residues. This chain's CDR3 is CASSVALAGDSPLHF. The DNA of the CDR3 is TGTGCCAGCAGCGTAGCTTTGGCAGGGGATTCACCCCTCCACTTT. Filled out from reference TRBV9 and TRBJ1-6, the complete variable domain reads DSGVTQTPKHLITATGQRVTLRCSPRSGDLSVYWYQQSLDQGLQFLIQYYNGEERAKGNILERFSAQQFPDLHSELNLSSLELGDSALYFCASSVALAGDSPLHFGNGTRLTVT.